This T cell receptor (beta chain) derives from a study of a mutant IDH1 vaccine in newly diagnosed glioma. Turning to the study itself: Initiation of the vaccine course occurred 4-6 weeks after radiotherapy alone, or alongside temozolomide cycles. Treatment recipients were roughly 62% male and around 40% female, and their mean age was roughly 40 years.

Method: immunoSEQ multiplex PCR; TCRdb's copy keeps in-frame clones and lacks some. The data contain approximately 45,000 clones, 88% of them singletons. Trimming left V 8 bases short and J 2 bases short, with 12 bases between. CDR3 length: 13 residues. The germline CDR1 and CDR2 sequences are LGHNA and YSLEER. On this clone: Antigen unknown.

Study-level results: Vaccine-induced responses were seen in about 95% of patients, spanning several MHC alleles.

Time point defined: week 35, safety follow-up. Each dose of the vaccine consisted of 300 ug of mutant IDH1 20-mer peptide, with topical imiquimod. The sequence came from a middle-aged woman with glioma. The chain combines TRBV4-3 with TRBJ1-1; possibly TRBD1 for D (5 bases). This specimen was PBMCs, taken from a glioma patient whose treatment included an IDH1 peptide vaccine. The CDR3 sequence is CASGRGSNTEAFF. For the CDR3, the DNA is TGCGCCAGCGGTCGGGGCAGCAACACTGAAGCTTTCTTT.